The next 17 T cell receptor beta chains were all read from a single sample in a study of identical twins. Using its own MiXCR run on the 5' RACE reads, TCRdb lists one record per CDR3 protein. The repertoire includes some 1,600,000 distinct CDR3 sequences, roughly a third of them detected once, and over 0.25% sits in the top ten. Sequencing was performed on cord blood. These receptors originate from a newborn girl in good health.

This clonotype was observed at least ten times. The rearrangement uses TRBV9 and TRBJ2-7; possibly TRBD1 or TRBD2 for D (5 bases each). The CDR3 runs 14 residues. V lost 2 bases and J lost 2, with 11 bases in between. Germline values: CDR1 SGDLS, CDR2 YYNGEE. The CDR3 nucleotides are TGTGCCAGCAGCGTTGGGGGTAGTACCTACGAGCAGTACTTC. Protein sequence: CASSVGGSTYEQYF.

This clonotype was recorded at least ten times. The chain recombines TRBV20-1 with TRBJ2-5; D gene uncertain. The V and J ends lost 2 bases and 5 bases respectively, with 9 bases between them. Germline values: CDR1 DFQATT, CDR2 SNEGSKA (reference sequence). The CDR3 extends over 12 amino acids. In DNA, the CDR3 is TGCAGTGCTAGAACCGGGCGGGAGACCCAGTACTTC. Its translation: CSARTGRETQYF.

This clonotype was recorded a few times. The gene calls are TRBV3-1 and TRBJ2-3, with a possible D match to TRBD1 (6 bases). Trimming stripped 2 bases from V and 3 bases from J, with 12 bases between. The germline V gene encodes CDR1 LGHDT and CDR2 YNNKEL (reference sequence). The CDR3 covers 15 residues. CDR3 amino acids: CASSQTTTGTDTQYF. The CDR3, as DNA: TGTGCCAGCAGCCAAACTACCACAGGGACAGATACGCAGTATTTT.

This clonotype came up a few times. The chain joins TRBV20-1 to TRBJ1-5, with 7 bases fitting TRBD1. The CDR3 loop spans 14 amino acids. CDR1 and CDR2 (germline): DFQATT, SNEGSKA (reference sequence). Trimming took 1 base from V and 4 from J; bases not matched to a gene: 4. Here the CDR3 DNA reads TGCAGTGCTAGAGCTTCGGGACAGAATCAGCCCCAGCATTTT. It codes for CSARASGQNQPQHF.

CDR3 residues: CSASHSTYNEQFF. Here the CDR3 DNA reads TGCAGTGCTAGTCACAGCACCTACAATGAGCAGTTCTTC. The chain couples TRBV20-1 to TRBJ2-1; D call uncertain. The V gene lost 3 bases and the J gene lost 2 bases, with 8 bases spanning the gap. CDR3 length: 13 residues. Germline CDR1 reads DFQATT; CDR2 reads SNEGSKA (reference sequence).

This clonotype has more than one count but fewer than ten. The chain carries TRBV4-2 and TRBJ2-1, with unresolved D. Looked up from germline, CDR1 is LGHNA and CDR2 is YNFKEQ. The V gene lost 0 bases and the J gene lost 4 bases, with 16 bases spanning the gap. This CDR3 has 17 residues. CDR3 bases: TGTGCCAGCAGCCAAGAAGTCTGGCTATGGCATTACAATGAGCAGTTCTTC. This gives the protein CASSQEVWLWHYNEQFF.

The chain joins TRBV5-4 to TRBJ2-3; D is unresolved. Germline CDR1 reads SGHNT; CDR2 reads YYREEE (reference sequence). Trimming stripped 1 base from V and 5 bases from J, with 11 bases between. This CDR3 has 14 amino acids. The CDR3 DNA follows: TGTGCCAGCAGCTTGATAGGGCGGAAAGATACGCAGTATTTT. Translation: CASSLIGRKDTQYF.

J is TRBJ1-1 and V is TRBV6-6; possible D gene TRBD1, 6 bases. This CDR3 region has 13 residues. Germline CDR1 is MNHNY and CDR2 is SVGAGI (reference sequence). Trimming left V 3 bases short and J 6 bases short, with 11 bases between. The CDR3 loop is CASSYGGLAEAFF. CDR3 sequence (DNA): TGTGCCAGCAGTTATGGGGGGCTGGCTGAAGCTTTCTTT.

This clonotype was observed a handful of times. One end of the junction is discordant with germline, which a read error may explain. This CDR3 is CASSYGQRKAPVATNEKLFF. CDR3 coding DNA: TGCGCCAGCAGCTACGGGCAACGCAAAGCTCCCGTTGCAACTAATGAAAAACTGTTTTTT. This rearrangement joins TRBV6-8 to TRBJ1-4; D not resolved. Germline-derived CDR1 and CDR2 are MNHGY and SAAAGT. The CDR3 totals 20 residues.

The table lists this clonotype with many counts. This sequence joins TRBV25-1 and TRBJ2-5, with D maybe TRBD2 (5 bases). Germline loops: CDR1 MGHDK, CDR2 SYGVNS. Trimming took 1 base from V and 2 from J, leaving 14 bases between them. This CDR3 region has 16 residues. Here the CDR3 DNA reads TGTGCCAGCAGTGAATCTGGTTCCTGGAGGCAAGAGACCCAGTACTTC. Translation: CASSESGSWRQETQYF.

This chain links TRBV7-2 with TRBJ2-3; 10 nucleotides agree with TRBD1. The CDR3 totals 18 residues. Trimming at V came to 2 bases and at J to 4 bases, leaving 12 bases not matched to a gene. Germline lookup yields CDR1 SGHTA and CDR2 FQGNSA. As DNA, the CDR3 is TGTGCCAGCAGCTTATTTGGGCAAGCGGGACAGGGGTCAGATACGCAGTATTTT. It yields the protein CASSLFGQAGQGSDTQYF.

The V gene is TRBV27, the J gene TRBJ2-3; maybe TRBD2 (5 bases). Germline CDR1 is MNHEY and CDR2 is SMNVEV (reference sequence). This CDR3 is 16 amino acids long. V shed 6 bases and J shed 0 bases, with 16 bases lying between them. CDR3 DNA sequence: TGTGCCAGCAGCCACCGACGCGGGTCTAGCACAGATACGCAGTATTTT. Translated, it gives CASSHRRGSSTDTQYF.

The chain is built from TRBV6-5 and TRBJ1-3; D gene uncertain. With 2 bases removed from V and 0 bases from J, the gap between germline ends came to 8 bases. Germline CDR1 MNHEY, CDR2 SVGAGI. This CDR3 region has 15 residues. CDR3 DNA sequence: TGTGCCAGCAGTTACATAGGAACCTCTGGAAACACCATATATTTT. Its translation is CASSYIGTSGNTIYF.

The V call is TRBV12-3 or TRBV12-4, the J call TRBJ1-2; D is unresolved. Trimming took 5 bases from V and 8 from J, leaving 9 bases between them. This CDR3 is 11 amino acids long. CDR3 loop: CASSAHRGYTF. The CDR3 DNA sequence: TGTGCCAGCAGTGCCCACAGAGGCTACACCTTC.

This clonotype was picked up one time. The junction does not match germline at one end; this may be a read error. The chain is built from TRBV24-1 and TRBJ2-5; the D is unclear. The CDR3 contains 13 residues. CDR1 and CDR2 from the germline V gene are KGHDR and SFDVKD. CDR3 amino acids: CAASGRFQETQYF. CDR3 in DNA: TGTGCCGCCAGTGGAAGATTCCAAGAGACCCAGTACTTC.

In this sample, this clonotype turned up a few times. This rearrangement joins TRBV12-3 or TRBV12-4 to TRBJ2-5; D uncertain. The CDR3 runs to 14 residues. Trimming left V 1 base short and J 2 bases short, with 8 bases between. CDR3 region: CASSLESVQETQYF. The CDR3 nucleotides are TGTGCCAGCAGTTTAGAGTCAGTTCAAGAGACCCAGTACTTC.

This chain links TRBV6-2 or TRBV6-3 with TRBJ2-1; the D gene is possibly TRBD2 (5 bases). The DNA end is more similar to TRBJ2-7, so the J call may be wrong. This CDR3 contains 12 residues. Per the germline V gene, CDR1 is MNHEY and CDR2 is SVGEGT. This CDR3 reads CASRTDYNEQYF. DNA of the CDR3: TGTGCCAGCAGGACCGACTACAATGAGCAGTACTTC.